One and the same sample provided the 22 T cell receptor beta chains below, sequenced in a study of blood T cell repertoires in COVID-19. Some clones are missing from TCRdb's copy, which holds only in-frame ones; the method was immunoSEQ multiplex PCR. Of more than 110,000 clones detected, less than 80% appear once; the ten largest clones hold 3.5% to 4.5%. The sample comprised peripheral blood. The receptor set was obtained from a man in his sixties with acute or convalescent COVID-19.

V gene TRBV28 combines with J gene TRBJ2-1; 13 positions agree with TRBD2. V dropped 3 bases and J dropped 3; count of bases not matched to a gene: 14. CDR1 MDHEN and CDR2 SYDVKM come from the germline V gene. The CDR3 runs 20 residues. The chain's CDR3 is CASSFLLAGGRAGVYNEQFF. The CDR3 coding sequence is TGTGCCAGCAGTTTCCTACTAGCGGGAGGGAGGGCCGGAGTCTACAATGAGCAGTTCTTC. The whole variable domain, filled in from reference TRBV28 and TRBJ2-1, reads DVKVTQSSRYLVKRTGEKVFLECVQDMDHENMFWYRQDPGLGLRLIYFSYDVKMKEKGDIPEGYSVSREKKERFSLILESASTNQTSMYLCASSFLLAGGRAGVYNEQFFGPGTRLTVL.

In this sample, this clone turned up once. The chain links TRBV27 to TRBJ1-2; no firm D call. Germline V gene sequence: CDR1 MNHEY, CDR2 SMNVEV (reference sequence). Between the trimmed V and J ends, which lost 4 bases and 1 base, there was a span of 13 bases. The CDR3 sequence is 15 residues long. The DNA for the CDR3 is TGTGCCAGCAGTTCAACCTCTGGCAATAACTATGGCTACACCTTC. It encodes CASSSTSGNNYGYTF.

This chain's CDR3 is CASRPLTGASYEQYF. CDR3 nucleotides: TGTGCCAGCAGGCCTCTCACTGGGGCCTCCTACGAGCAGTACTTC. The chain links TRBV6-2 or TRBV6-3 to TRBJ2-7; D possibly corresponds to TRBD1 (5 bases). The CDR3 totals 15 residues. The germline V and J ends were trimmed by 6 bases and 0 bases, with 15 bases remaining between them. Germline CDR1 is MNHEY and CDR2 is SVGEGT.

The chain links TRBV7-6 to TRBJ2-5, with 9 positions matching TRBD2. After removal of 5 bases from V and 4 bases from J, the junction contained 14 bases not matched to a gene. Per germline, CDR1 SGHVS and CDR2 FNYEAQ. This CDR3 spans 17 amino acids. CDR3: CASSPSGRPRLSETQYF. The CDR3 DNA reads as TGTGCCAGCAGCCCCAGCGGGAGGCCCCGTCTGTCAGAGACCCAGTACTTC.

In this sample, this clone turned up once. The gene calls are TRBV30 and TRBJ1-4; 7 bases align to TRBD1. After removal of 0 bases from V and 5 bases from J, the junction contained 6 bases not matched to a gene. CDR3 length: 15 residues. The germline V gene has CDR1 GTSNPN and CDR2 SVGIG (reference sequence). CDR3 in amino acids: CAWSVIRGGNEKLFF. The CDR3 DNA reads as TGTGCCTGGAGTGTAATAAGAGGGGGCAATGAAAAACTGTTTTTT.

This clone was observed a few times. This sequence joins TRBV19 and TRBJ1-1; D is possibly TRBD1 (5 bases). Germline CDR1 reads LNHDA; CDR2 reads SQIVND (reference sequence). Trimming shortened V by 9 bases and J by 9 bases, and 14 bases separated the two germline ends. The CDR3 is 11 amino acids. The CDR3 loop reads CASIRDSKAFF. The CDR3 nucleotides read TGTGCCAGCATACGGGACTCAAAAGCTTTCTTT.

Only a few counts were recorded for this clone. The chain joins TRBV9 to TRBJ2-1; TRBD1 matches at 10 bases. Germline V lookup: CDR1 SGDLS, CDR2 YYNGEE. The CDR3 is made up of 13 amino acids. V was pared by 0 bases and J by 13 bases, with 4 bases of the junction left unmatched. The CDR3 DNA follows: TGTGCCAGCAGCGTAGAGGGGGACAGGGGACAGTTCTTC. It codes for CASSVEGDRGQFF.

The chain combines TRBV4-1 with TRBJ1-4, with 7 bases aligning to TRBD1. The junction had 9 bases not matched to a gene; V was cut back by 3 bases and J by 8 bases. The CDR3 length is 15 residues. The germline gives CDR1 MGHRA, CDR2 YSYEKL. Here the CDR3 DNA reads TGCGCCAGCAGCCAGATAGGGGGCTTAAACGAAAAACTGTTTTTT. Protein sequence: CASSQIGGLNEKLFF.

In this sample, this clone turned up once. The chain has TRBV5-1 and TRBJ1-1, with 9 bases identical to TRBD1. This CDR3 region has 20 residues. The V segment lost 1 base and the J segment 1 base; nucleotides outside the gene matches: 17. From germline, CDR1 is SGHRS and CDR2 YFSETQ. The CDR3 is CASSLSSRPGAGQGNTEAFF. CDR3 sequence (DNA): TGCGCCAGCAGCTTGTCCAGCCGACCTGGGGCGGGACAGGGGAACACTGAAGCTTTCTTT.

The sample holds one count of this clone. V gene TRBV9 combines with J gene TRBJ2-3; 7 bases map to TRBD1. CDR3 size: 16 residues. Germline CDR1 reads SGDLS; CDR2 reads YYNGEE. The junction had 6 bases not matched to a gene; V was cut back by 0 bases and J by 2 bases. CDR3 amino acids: CASSVGARGTTDTQYF. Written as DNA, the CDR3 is TGTGCCAGCAGCGTAGGTGCCAGGGGGACCACAGATACGCAGTATTTT.

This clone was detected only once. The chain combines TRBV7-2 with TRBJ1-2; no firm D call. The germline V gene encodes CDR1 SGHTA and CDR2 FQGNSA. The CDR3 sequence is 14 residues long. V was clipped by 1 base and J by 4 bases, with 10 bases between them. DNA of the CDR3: TGTGCCAGCAGCTTAGATCAGTACCTCTATGGCTACACCTTC. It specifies CASSLDQYLYGYTF.

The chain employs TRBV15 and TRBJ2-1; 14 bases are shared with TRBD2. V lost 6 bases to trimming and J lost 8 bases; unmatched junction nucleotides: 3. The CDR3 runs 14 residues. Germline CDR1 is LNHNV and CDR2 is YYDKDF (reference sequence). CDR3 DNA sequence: TGTGCCACCAGTCCGGGACTAGCGGGAGATGAGCAGTTCTTC. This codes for CATSPGLAGDEQFF.

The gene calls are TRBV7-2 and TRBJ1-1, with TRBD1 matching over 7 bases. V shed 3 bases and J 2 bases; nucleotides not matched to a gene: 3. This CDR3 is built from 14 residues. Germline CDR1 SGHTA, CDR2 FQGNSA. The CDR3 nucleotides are TGTGCCAGCAGCTTGAGGACAGGTAACACTGAAGCTTTCTTT. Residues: CASSLRTGNTEAFF.

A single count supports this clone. CDR3 amino acids: CASSELAGVGTDTQYF. CDR3 sequence (DNA): TGTGCCAGCAGTGAGTTAGCGGGAGTCGGCACAGATACGCAGTATTTT. The chain uses TRBV2 and TRBJ2-3; 9 bases are a match to TRBD2. This CDR3 has 16 amino acids. The germline V gene has CDR1 SNHLY and CDR2 FYNNEI. V dropped 3 bases and J dropped 1; count of bases not matched to a gene: 5.

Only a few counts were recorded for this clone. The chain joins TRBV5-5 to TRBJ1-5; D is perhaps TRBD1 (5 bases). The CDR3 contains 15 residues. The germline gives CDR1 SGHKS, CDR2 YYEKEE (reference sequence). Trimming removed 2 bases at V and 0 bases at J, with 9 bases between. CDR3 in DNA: TGTGCCAGCAGCTTACAGGCCACTAGCAATCAGCCCCAGCATTTT. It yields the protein CASSLQATSNQPQHF. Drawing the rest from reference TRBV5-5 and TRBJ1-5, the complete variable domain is DAGVTQSPTHLIKTRGQQVTLRCSPISGHKSVSWYQQVLGQGPQFIFQYYEKEERGRGNFPDRFSARQFPNYSSELNVNALLLGDSALYLCASSLQATSNQPQHFGDGTRLSIL.

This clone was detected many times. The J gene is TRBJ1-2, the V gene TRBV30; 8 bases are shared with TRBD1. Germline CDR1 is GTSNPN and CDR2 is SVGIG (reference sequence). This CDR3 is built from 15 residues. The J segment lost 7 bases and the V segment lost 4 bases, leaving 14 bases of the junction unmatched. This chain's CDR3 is CAWTGGAVIGFGYTF. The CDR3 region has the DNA TGTGCCTGGACAGGGGGCGCAGTAATCGGTTTTGGCTACACCTTC. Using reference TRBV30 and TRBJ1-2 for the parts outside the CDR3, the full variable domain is SQTIHQWPATLVQPVGSPLSLECTVEGTSNPNLYWYRQAAGRGLQLLFYSVGIGQISSEVPQNLSASRPQDRQFILSSKKLLLSDSGFYLCAWTGGAVIGFGYTFGSGTRLTVV.

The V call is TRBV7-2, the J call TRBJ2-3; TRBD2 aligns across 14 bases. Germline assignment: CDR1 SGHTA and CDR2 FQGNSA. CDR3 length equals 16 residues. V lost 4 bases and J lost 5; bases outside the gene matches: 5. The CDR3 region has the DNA TGTGCCAGCAGCTCCGGGACTAGCGGGGGTGTAGATACGCAGTATTTT. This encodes CASSSGTSGGVDTQYF.

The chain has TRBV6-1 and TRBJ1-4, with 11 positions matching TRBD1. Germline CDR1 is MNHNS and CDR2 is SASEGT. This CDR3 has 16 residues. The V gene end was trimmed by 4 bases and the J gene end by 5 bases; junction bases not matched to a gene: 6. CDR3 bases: TGTGCCAGCAGTGCACGCGGGACAGGGGGGAATGAAAAACTGTTTTTT. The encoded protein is CASSARGTGGNEKLFF.

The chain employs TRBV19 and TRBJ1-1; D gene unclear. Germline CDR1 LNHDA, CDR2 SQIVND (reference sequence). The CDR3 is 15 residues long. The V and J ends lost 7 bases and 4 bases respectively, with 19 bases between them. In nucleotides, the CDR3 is TGTGCCAGTAAATACAACTCGGTTGGGAGCACTGAAGCTTTCTTT. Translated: CASKYNSVGSTEAFF.

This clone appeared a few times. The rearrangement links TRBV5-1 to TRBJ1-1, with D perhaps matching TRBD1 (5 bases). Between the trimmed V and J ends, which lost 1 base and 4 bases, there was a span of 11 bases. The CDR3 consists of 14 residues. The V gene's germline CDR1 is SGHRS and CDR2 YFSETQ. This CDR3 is CASSLWGVGTEAFF. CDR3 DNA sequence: TGCGCCAGCAGCTTGTGGGGGGTCGGCACTGAAGCTTTCTTT.

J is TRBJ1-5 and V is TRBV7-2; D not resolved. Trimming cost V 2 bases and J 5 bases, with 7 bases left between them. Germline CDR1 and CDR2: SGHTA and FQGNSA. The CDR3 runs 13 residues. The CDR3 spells CASSLLEDQPQHF. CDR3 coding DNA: TGTGCCAGCAGCTTATTGGAGGATCAGCCCCAGCATTTT.

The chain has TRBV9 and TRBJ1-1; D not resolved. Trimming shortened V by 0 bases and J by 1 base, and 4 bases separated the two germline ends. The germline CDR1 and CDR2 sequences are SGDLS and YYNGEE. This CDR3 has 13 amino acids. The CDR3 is CASSVVQNTEAFF. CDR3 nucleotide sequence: TGTGCCAGCAGCGTAGTTCAGAACACTGAAGCTTTCTTT.